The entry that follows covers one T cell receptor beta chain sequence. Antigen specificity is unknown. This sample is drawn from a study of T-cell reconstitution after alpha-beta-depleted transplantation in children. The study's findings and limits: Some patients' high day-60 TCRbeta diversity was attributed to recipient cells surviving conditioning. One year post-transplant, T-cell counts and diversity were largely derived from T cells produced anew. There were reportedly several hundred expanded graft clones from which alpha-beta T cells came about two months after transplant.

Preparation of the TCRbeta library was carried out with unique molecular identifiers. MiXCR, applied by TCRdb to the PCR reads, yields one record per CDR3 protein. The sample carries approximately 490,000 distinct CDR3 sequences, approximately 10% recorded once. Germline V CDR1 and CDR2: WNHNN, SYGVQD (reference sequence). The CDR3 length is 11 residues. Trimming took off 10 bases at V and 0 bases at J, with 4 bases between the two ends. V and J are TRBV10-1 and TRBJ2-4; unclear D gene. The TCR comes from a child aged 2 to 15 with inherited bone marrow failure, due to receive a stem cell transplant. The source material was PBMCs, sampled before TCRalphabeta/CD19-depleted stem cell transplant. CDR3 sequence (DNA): TGCGCCAAACTAGCCAAAAACATTCAGTACTTC. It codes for CAKLAKNIQYF.